The present T cell receptor beta chain was sequenced within a study of T cell changes during pregnancy in multiple sclerosis (dated by TCRdb to the late 2010s). With respect to the entire study: Changes in the T cell repertoire over the course of pregnancy were examined in this study in women with multiple sclerosis.

Libraries were prepared through the immunoSEQ multiplex PCR assay. TCRdb provides this immuneACCESS table in a form limited to in-frame rearrangements. Some clones are lacking; in checked studies, under half of them reflect an unresolved V gene, and why the rest are absent is not known. For this sample the table gives tens of thousands of clones, of which around 92% were detected only once. The ten largest clones add up to 1% to 1.5% of the sample. Its CDR3 holds 13 amino acids, cysteine through phenylalanine. CDR3 DNA only is kept here, 39 bases in frame from base 1. The trim is 9 bases for V and 0 bases for J, with a gap of 9 bases between the germline ends. The germline V gene (reference sequence) supplies CDR1 LNHDA and CDR2 SQIVND. Turning to this clone: Its antigen is not yet known. No qualities accompany the bases; no much larger clone lies one base away.

This material consisted of peripheral blood, taken after pregnancy. The sequence joins TRBV19 to TRBJ1-5; no confident D gene assignment can be made. This receptor was identified in a female donor in good health, enrolled as a control in a pregnancy study. This receptor carries the CDR3 CARHSRSNQPQHF. The DNA sequence is as follows: TGTGCCAGACACAGCCGTAGCAATCAGCCCCAGCATTTT.